These 10 T cell receptor beta chains came from one sample sequenced in a study of shared clonotypes between healthy human individuals. Here immunoSEQ multiplex PCR was the method, and the copy in TCRdb shows in-frame clones only, minus some. There are fewer than 600,000 clones in the sample; roughly four fifths occur only once, and about 12% lies in the top ten. Sequencing was performed on PBMCs. The source of these receptors is a woman in her thirties or forties in good health. Some clones in this sample may be carry-over from other donors' samples.

A note on this clone: Different DNA sequences within this sample yield the same CDR3. The chain links TRBV7-9 to TRBJ1-1; unclear D gene. Germline V CDR1 and CDR2: SEHNR, FQNEAQ (reference sequence). The germline V and J ends were trimmed by 3 bases and 2 bases, with 7 bases remaining between them. The CDR3 is 13 residues long. The DNA of the CDR3 is TGTGCCAGCAGCTTTCAGGAAAACACTGAAGCTTTCTTT. Its protein is CASSFQENTEAFF.

The V and J genes are TRBV6-4 and TRBJ2-5; 8 bases agree with TRBD2. From germline, CDR1 is MRHNA and CDR2 SNTAGT. V shed 3 bases and J 2 bases; nucleotides not matched to a gene: 5. The CDR3 has 15 amino acids. The CDR3: CASSERREAQETQYF. CDR3 DNA: TGTGCCAGCAGTGAGCGGCGGGAGGCTCAAGAGACCCAGTACTTC.

V gene TRBV18 combines with J gene TRBJ2-5, with unresolved D. The CDR3 length is 15 residues. The germline CDR1 and CDR2 sequences are KGHSH and LQKENI. With 3 bases removed from V and 1 base from J, the gap between germline ends came to 12 bases. The CDR3 sequence: CASSPLSVRQETQYF. The DNA for the CDR3 is TGTGCCAGCTCACCCCTTTCGGTTCGCCAAGAGACCCAGTACTTC.

The chain links TRBV10-3 to TRBJ2-1; no clear D gene. Germline CDR1 ENHRY, CDR2 SYGVKD. This CDR3 contains 14 residues. V was clipped by 6 bases and J by 1 base, with 10 bases between them. Here the CDR3 reads CAIRPSRSYNEQFF. For the CDR3, the DNA is TGTGCCATCAGGCCTAGTAGGTCCTACAATGAGCAGTTCTTC.

V and J are TRBV29-1 and TRBJ1-1; 7 nucleotides line up with TRBD1. Germline CDR1 is SQVTM and CDR2 is ANQGSEA. V lost 4 bases, J lost 1 base, and 6 bases stayed unmatched. The CDR3 consists of 14 residues. CDR3 loop: CSVGPGGRNTEAFF. The CDR3, as DNA: TGCAGCGTTGGCCCAGGGGGACGGAACACTGAAGCTTTCTTT.

The chain combines TRBV30 with TRBJ2-5; 9 bases are a match to TRBD2. The DNA end lines up better with TRBJ2-7; the J call may be wrong. Germline CDR1 is GTSNPN and CDR2 is SVGIG (reference sequence). The CDR3 length is 15 residues. This CDR3 reads CAWIGYVAGVHEQYF. In DNA, the CDR3 is TGTGCCTGGATAGGTTACGTAGCGGGAGTCCACGAGCAGTACTTC.

DNA of the CDR3: TGCGCCAGCAGCTTGGTCTACAGGGCCGGCGGTGGCTACACCTTC. This encodes CASSLVYRAGGGYTF. This rearrangement joins TRBV5-1 to TRBJ1-2; TRBD1 is a possible D gene (6 bases). This CDR3 is built from 15 residues. CDR1 is SGHRS, CDR2 YFSETQ, per germline. Trimming left V 0 bases short and J 7 bases short, with 16 bases between.

This clone occurred a few times. The chain couples TRBV4-3 to TRBJ2-5; D ambiguous. The CDR3 is made up of 16 amino acids. V was clipped by 1 base and J by 5 bases, with 17 bases between them. Germline CDR1 reads LGHNA; CDR2 reads YSLEER. The CDR3 DNA reads TGCGCCAGCAGCCAAGGTCAAACCTGGGGTGGGGAGACCCAGTACTTC. As protein: CASSQGQTWGGETQYF.

The sample holds many counts of this clone. V gene TRBV19 combines with J gene TRBJ2-7; D is uncertain. The CDR3 consists of 15 residues. Germline V gene lookup returns CDR1 LNHDA and CDR2 SQIVND (reference sequence). Trimming cost V 5 bases and J 0 bases, with 14 bases left between them. The CDR3 region has the DNA TGTGCCAGTAGTTCCTTGATGCGGAGCTCCTACGAGCAGTACTTC. This codes for CASSSLMRSSYEQYF.

To note about this clone: The junction differs from germline at one of its ends, possibly a read error. In nucleotides, the CDR3 is TGCGCCAGCAGTGAGTCGCCGGGGATGAACACTGAAGCTCTCTTT. The encoded protein is CASSESPGMNTEALF. The genes are TRBV10-1 and TRBJ1-1, with D hard to call. Germline assignment: CDR1 WNHNN and CDR2 SYGVQD (reference sequence). The CDR3 length is 15 residues.